This TCR beta chain was recovered during a study of shared clonotypes between healthy human individuals. Study-wide context: The cohort comprised two women and a few men. Their ages spanned 18 to 49 years.

Free of recent acute infections or vaccinations, the donors were healthy HIV-negative adults. The germline gives CDR1 MGHRA, CDR2 YSYEKL. There are 16 residues in the CDR3. The ends were cut back, 4 bases at V and 1 base at J, with 13 bases in the middle. The assay was immunoSEQ multiplex PCR, and TCRdb's table has in-frame clones only and misses some. Among about 2,500,000 clones listed, 90% to 95% were seen once. V gene TRBV4-1 combines with J gene TRBJ2-2, with D possibly being TRBD1 (6 bases). The specimen was naive CD4+ T cells sorted from blood. Described subset: CD45RA+ positively selected. This receptor was taken from a young man in good health. Written as DNA, the CDR3 is TGCGCCAGCAGCCTTTTTCGGGGACAGAACACCGGGGAGCTGTTTTTT. Its translation is CASSLFRGQNTGELFF.